Below are 11 T cell receptor beta chains sequenced from a single sample in a study of T cells in women clearing cervical HPV infection. Produced via immunoSEQ multiplex PCR; TCRdb's table is partial and in-frame only. The clone table shows about 40,000 clones, with the ten largest holding around 4.5%. Sequences were obtained from blood buffy coat. The receptor set was obtained from a woman aged 18 to 75 with a cervical HPV16 infection that either progressed to CIN3+ or cleared (not recorded which).

Of note for this clone: The CDR3 goes on 3 residues after the read ends, and that part is filled in from the germline J gene. The chain employs TRBV5-6 and TRBJ2-1; 10 bases map to TRBD1. The V gene's germline CDR1 is SGHDT and CDR2 YYEEEE. The CDR3 extends over 13 amino acids. The trim removed 7 bases at V and 6 bases at J, leaving 4 bases unmatched. CDR3 loop: CASRGQGINEQFF. The CDR3 bases that were read are TGTGCCAGCCGGGGACAGGGGATCAATGAG.

Concerning this clone itself: The read terminates 3 residues ahead of where the CDR3 ends, so the germline J gene completes it. The chain couples TRBV19 to TRBJ1-6; 9 nucleotides match TRBD1. From germline, CDR1 is LNHDA and CDR2 SQIVND (reference sequence). V lost 7 bases and J lost 8; bases outside the gene matches: 15. This CDR3 contains 17 residues. CDR3 sequence reads: CASKIGGTGNFYSPLHF. CDR3 bases read: TGTGCCAGTAAAATTGGGGGGACAGGGAACTTTTATTCACCC. The full variable domain, rest sourced from reference TRBV19 and TRBJ1-6, is DGGITQSPKYLFRKEGQNVTLSCEQNLNHDAMYWYRQDPGQGLRLIYYSQIVNDFQKGDIAEGYSVSREKKESFPLTVTSAQKNPTAFYLCASKIGGTGNFYSPLHFGNGTRLTVT.

As regards this clone: The read finishes 3 residues shy of the CDR3 end, and the germline J gene is used to complete it. This chain uses TRBV29-1 with TRBJ1-2; D perhaps matches TRBD1 (6 bases). The CDR3 loop spans 13 amino acids. Germline values: CDR1 SQVTM, CDR2 ANQGSEA. CDR3 residues: CSVVPLQGQGYTF. Partial CDR3 DNA: TGCAGCGTTGTCCCACTACAGGGCCAGGGC.

Concerning this clone: The read gets to within 3 residues of the CDR3 end, and the germline J gene fills in the rest. This rearrangement joins TRBV5-1 to TRBJ2-5; D unclear. Germline V CDR1 and CDR2: SGHRS, YFSETQ. V lost 2 bases to trimming and J lost 2 bases, with 7 bases between them. This CDR3 contains 13 residues. The CDR3 loop is CASSFTRQETQYF. The sequenced part of the CDR3 DNA is TGCGCCAGCAGCTTCACGAGGCAAGAGACC.

Regarding this clone: With the read ending 3 residues before the CDR3 end, the germline J gene is used to fill in that end. This chain connects TRBV20-1 to TRBJ2-3; D might be TRBD2 (5 bases). Germline CDR1 DFQATT, CDR2 SNEGSKA (reference sequence). V was shortened by 3 bases and J by 1 base, with 5 bases between the two germline ends. The CDR3 extends over 12 amino acids. This CDR3 reads CSASGGTDTQYF. The sequenced part of the CDR3 DNA is TGCAGTGCTAGCGGGGGCACAGATACG.

A remark on this clone: Read sequence stops 3 residues before the CDR3 end, and the germline J gene provides the missing end. The J gene is TRBJ2-3, the V gene TRBV5-6, with 7 bases that match TRBD2. CDR3 length: 14 amino acids. The junction had 7 bases not matched to a gene; V was cut back by 4 bases and J by 5 bases. Germline CDR1 reads SGHDT; CDR2 reads YYEEEE. CDR3 region: CASSGLGSIDTQYF. CDR3 DNA, as far as it was read: TGTGCCAGCAGCGGACTAGGTTCAATAGATACG.

A remark on this clone: The missing CDR3 end, 3 residues past where the read stops, is filled in from the germline J gene. The rearrangement links TRBV5-1 to TRBJ2-3; TRBD2 might be the D (6 bases). The ends were cut back, 6 bases at V and 2 bases at J, with 13 bases in the middle. This CDR3 has 14 residues. CDR1 is SGHRS, CDR2 YFSETQ, per germline. The CDR3 reads CASKGGANTDTQYF. The part of the CDR3 DNA that was read is TGCGCCAGCAAAGGCGGGGCGAACACAGATACG.

The covered CDR3 bases are TGTGCCAGCAGCGTGGGGCCAGGAAACACC. It translates to CASSVGPGNT. The entire CDR3 protein reads CASSVGPGNTIYF. V gene TRBV2 combines with J gene TRBJ1-3; TRBD1 is a possible D gene (5 bases). The read ends 3 residues shy of where the CDR3 ends; the end is completed using the germline J gene. This CDR3 comprises 13 residues. Trimming shortened V by 6 bases and J by 4 bases, and 10 bases separated the two germline ends. The germline V gene has CDR1 SNHLY and CDR2 FYNNEI.

For this clone: Read data end 3 residues before the CDR3 end; the end is taken from the germline J gene. This chain links TRBV5-4 with TRBJ2-3; D may be TRBD1 (5 bases). CDR1 is SGHNT and CDR2 is YYREEE in the germline V gene (reference sequence). CDR3 length: 14 amino acids. V gave up 4 bases and J gave up 4 bases, with 13 bases separating them. The CDR3 sequence is CASSTSQGADTQYF. CDR3 bases read: TGTGCCAGCAGCACGTCGCAGGGCGCAGATACG.

Regarding this clone: From the germline J gene comes the end of the CDR3, since the read stops 3 residues before it. The chain couples TRBV5-5 to TRBJ2-5, with 10 bases matching TRBD2. Germline V CDR1 and CDR2: SGHKS, YYEKEE (reference sequence). This CDR3 is 15 amino acids long. After removal of 0 bases from V and 4 bases from J, the junction contained 3 bases not matched to a gene. The CDR3 loop reads CASSLGGTSAETQYF. Incomplete CDR3 DNA: TGTGCCAGCAGCTTGGGCGGGACTAGCGCAGAGACC. The full variable domain, rest sourced from reference TRBV5-5 and TRBJ2-5, is DAGVTQSPTHLIKTRGQQVTLRCSPISGHKSVSWYQQVLGQGPQFIFQYYEKEERGRGNFPDRFSARQFPNYSSELNVNALLLGDSALYLCASSLGGTSAETQYFGPGTRLLVL.

On this clone itself: The CDR3 end is not reached by the read, which stops 3 residues before it; the germline J gene fills it in. The rearrangement links TRBV2 to TRBJ1-4; TRBD1 aligns across 7 bases. The V and J ends lost 3 bases and 8 bases, in that order; junction bases with no gene match: 6. From germline, CDR1 is SNHLY and CDR2 FYNNEI. This CDR3 has 14 residues. CDR3 DNA, as far as it was read: TGTGCCAGCAGTGACCGGACAGGAGTCGAAAAA. The encoded protein is CASSDRTGVEK. The whole CDR3 sequence reads CASSDRTGVEKLFF.